The next 20 T cell receptor beta chains were all read from a single sample in a study of T cell repertoires in cytomegalovirus infection (dated by TCRdb to between 2019 and 2020). Sequencer: Illumina HiSeq 1500. TCRdb took the public reads, trimmed them with fastp at Q25, ran MiXCR for clone calling and kept in-frame beta chains. One record per CDR3 amino acid sequence lists the most common genes and DNA. The table for this sample lists some 600,000 distinct CDR3 sequences; 20% to 30% of them were counted only once. The top ten hold less than 10% of the sample. The specimen sequenced was CD8+ T cells from PBMCs. These receptors originate from a human donor in good health (CMV status not recorded). Some clones in this sample may be carry-over from other donors' samples.

This clonotype was found many times. V gene TRBV7-2 combines with J gene TRBJ1-6; tentatively, D is TRBD1 (5 bases). V lost 0 bases, J lost 7 bases, and 16 bases lay in between. Looked up from germline, CDR1 is SGHTA and CDR2 is FQGNSA. The CDR3 runs 17 residues. CDR3 protein: CASSLAYQGIWNSPLHF. In nucleotides, the CDR3 is TGTGCCAGCAGCTTAGCGTACCAGGGCATTTGGAATTCACCCCTCCACTTT.

The chain is built from TRBV29-1 and TRBJ1-2, with no clear D. The CDR3 is 14 amino acids. Looked up from germline, CDR1 is SQVTM and CDR2 is ANQGSEA. The V gene lost 0 bases and the J gene lost 2 bases, with 10 bases spanning the gap. CDR3: CSVEDSTGNYGYTF. The CDR3 nucleotides are TGCAGCGTTGAAGACTCAACGGGAAACTATGGCTACACCTTC.

This clonotype has only a few counts. The chain joins TRBV3-1 to TRBJ1-1; 7 bases align to TRBD1. Germline assignment: CDR1 LGHDT and CDR2 YNNKEL (reference sequence). The CDR3 is 15 amino acids. Unmatched junction bases numbered 5, after V lost 3 bases and J lost 1 base. CDR3: CASSHRGQENTEAFF. In DNA form, the CDR3 reads TGTGCCAGCAGCCATCGAGGACAGGAGAACACTGAAGCTTTCTTT.

This clonotype showed up just a few times. The genes are TRBV6-2 or TRBV6-3 and TRBJ2-3, with D perhaps TRBD1 or TRBD2 (6 bases each). The CDR3 has 14 amino acids. Germline values: CDR1 MNHEY, CDR2 SVGEGT. V was pared by 1 base and J by 5 bases, with 10 bases between. The CDR3 region is CASSYWGAGDTQYF. The CDR3 nucleotides are TGTGCCAGCAGTTACTGGGGGGCCGGAGATACGCAGTATTTT.

This clonotype was recorded a few times. The chain links TRBV4-1 to TRBJ1-2, with D perhaps matching TRBD1 (6 bases). The CDR3 extends over 16 amino acids. Trimming shortened V by 0 bases and J by 3 bases, and 14 bases separated the two germline ends. Germline V CDR1 and CDR2: MGHRA, YSYEKL. This CDR3 is CASSQDTGLPDYGYTF. CDR3 coding DNA: TGCGCCAGCAGCCAAGACACAGGGCTCCCGGACTATGGCTACACCTTC.

In this sample, this clonotype turned up many times. The CDR3 reads CASSFNSNNEQFF. The CDR3 nucleotides read TGTGCCAGCAGCTTTAACAGTAACAATGAGCAGTTCTTC. The V and J genes are TRBV7-8 and TRBJ2-1; D ambiguous. Germline V gene sequence: CDR1 SGHVS, CDR2 FQNEAQ. Deletions cut 3 bases from V and 5 bases from J, with 8 bases between. This CDR3 spans 13 amino acids.

In its sample, this clonotype was seen many times. V is TRBV4-2 and J is TRBJ2-2; D gene uncertain. The CDR3 is 17 residues long. Trimming removed 6 bases from V and 0 bases from J, with 17 bases in between. Germline CDR1 reads LGHNA; CDR2 reads YNFKEQ. Here the CDR3 reads CASSANVYIPNTGELFF. The CDR3 region has the DNA TGTGCCAGCAGTGCTAATGTGTACATACCGAACACCGGGGAGCTGTTTTTT.

This chain uses TRBV14 with TRBJ2-2; a weak D match, TRBD1 (8 bases). The CDR3 length is 23 residues. Trimming pared 0 bases from V and 6 bases from J, leaving 35 bases between. The V gene's germline CDR1 is SGHDN and CDR2 FVKESK. The CDR3 DNA sequence: TGTGCCAGCAGCCAAGAGGGACTACTTAGCGGATCGACCTGGACAGGGCTCCCCGGGGAGCTGTTTTTT. Encoded protein: CASSQEGLLSGSTWTGLPGELFF.

This clonotype was recorded a few times. The V gene is TRBV6-1, the J gene TRBJ2-5; 10 bases fit TRBD2. Germline CDR1 MNHNS, CDR2 SASEGT. With 6 bases clipped from V and 2 bases from J, the junction kept 6 bases outside the gene matches. The CDR3 is 15 amino acids. CDR3 region: CASRLGTSEQETQYF. In DNA form, the CDR3 reads TGTGCCAGCAGACTAGGGACTAGCGAGCAAGAGACCCAGTACTTC.

The rearrangement joins TRBV27 to TRBJ2-7; D unresolved. V lost 6 bases, J lost 7 bases, and 19 bases lay in between. Germline CDR1 MNHEY, CDR2 SMNVEV (reference sequence). There are 14 residues in the CDR3. Here the CDR3 DNA reads TGTGCCAGCAGCTTTACGACTCGTCCGGAAGAGCAGTACTTC. Translated, it gives CASSFTTRPEEQYF.

The chain is built from TRBV6-2 or TRBV6-3 and TRBJ1-1; unclear D gene. Germline values: CDR1 MNHEY, CDR2 SVGEGT. Trimming pared 8 bases from V and 0 bases from J, leaving 13 bases between. This CDR3 spans 14 amino acids. The CDR3 DNA follows: TGTGCCAGCGGCTACCGACCTATGAACACTGAAGCTTTCTTT. Protein sequence: CASGYRPMNTEAFF.

The chain uses TRBV20-1 and TRBJ2-7; D might be TRBD1 (7 bases). V gave up 5 bases and J gave up 3 bases, with 14 bases separating them. This CDR3 comprises 13 residues. The germline V gene encodes CDR1 DFQATT and CDR2 SNEGSKA (reference sequence). Here the CDR3 reads CSAGGQGGYEQYV. The CDR3 coding sequence is TGCAGTGCTGGGGGGCAGGGGGGCTACGAGCAGTACGTC.

V gene TRBV27 combines with J gene TRBJ2-1, with D unclear. The germline V gene encodes CDR1 MNHEY and CDR2 SMNVEV (reference sequence). The CDR3 spans 15 residues. V was clipped by 5 bases and J by 4 bases, with 15 bases between them. This CDR3 is CASSRGPGVYNEQFF. As DNA, the CDR3 is TGTGCCAGCAGTCGCGGACCTGGAGTTTACAATGAGCAGTTCTTC.

This clonotype came up a few times. The chain couples TRBV12-3 or TRBV12-4 to TRBJ2-1, with D possibly TRBD2 on 6 matching bases. There are 13 residues in the CDR3. V was trimmed by 11 bases and J by 2 bases, leaving 13 bases between them. For the CDR3, the DNA is TGTGCCGTCAGGAGGGAAGCCTACAATGAGCAGTTCTTC. This sequence encodes CAVRREAYNEQFF.

This chain connects TRBV7-2 to TRBJ2-3, with D tentatively TRBD1 or TRBD2 (6 bases each). The length of the CDR3 is 16 residues. In germline, CDR1 is SGHTA, CDR2 FQGNSA. Deletions cut 4 bases from V and 1 base from J, with 15 bases between. CDR3 in amino acids: CASSSWGAVGTDTQYF. As DNA, the CDR3 is TGTGCCAGCAGCTCGTGGGGGGCCGTGGGCACAGATACGCAGTATTTT.

Only a few counts were recorded for this clonotype. The chain recombines TRBV4-1 with TRBJ2-3; no reliable D call. This CDR3 comprises 13 residues. Trimming stripped 2 bases from V and 2 bases from J, with 5 bases between. The germline CDR1 and CDR2 sequences are MGHRA and YSYEKL. CDR3 sequence: CASSQLITDTQYF. The CDR3 nucleotides read TGCGCCAGCAGCCAACTGATCACAGATACGCAGTATTTT.

This clonotype appeared many times. The V call is TRBV19, the J call TRBJ1-1; a possible D gene is TRBD1 (5 bases). This CDR3 has 13 residues. CDR1 is LNHDA, CDR2 SQIVND, per germline (reference sequence). V lost 7 bases to trimming and J lost 3 bases, with 12 bases between them. The CDR3 DNA sequence: TGTGCCAGTAAAAGGGGCTGGGACACTGAAGCTTTCTTT. This gives the protein CASKRGWDTEAFF.

The rearrangement uses TRBV19 and TRBJ2-1; 7 nucleotides match TRBD1. Per the germline V gene, CDR1 is LNHDA and CDR2 is SQIVND (reference sequence). Germline trimming cut 6 bases from V and 3 bases from J; bases unmatched to any gene: 8. The CDR3 runs to 15 residues. CDR3 region: CASSTPDRNYNEQFF. The CDR3 DNA reads as TGTGCCAGTAGCACGCCGGACAGGAACTACAATGAGCAGTTCTTC.

This clonotype appeared many times. The chain employs TRBV28 and TRBJ2-1; D is tentatively TRBD1 or TRBD2 (5 bases each). V shed 5 bases and J shed 2 bases, with 13 bases lying between them. Per germline, CDR1 MDHEN and CDR2 SYDVKM. CDR3 length: 15 residues. The CDR3 DNA reads as TGTGCCAGCAGTGACCGGGGCCCAGCCTACAATGAGCAGTTCTTC. It specifies CASSDRGPAYNEQFF.

This clonotype occurred many times. V usage is TRBV27 and J usage is TRBJ2-1; D may be TRBD1 (6 bases). Deletions cut 7 bases from V and 1 base from J, with 11 bases between. CDR3 size: 14 residues. Germline-derived CDR1 and CDR2 are MNHEY and SMNVEV (reference sequence). CDR3 in amino acids: CASKLDSSYNEQFF. CDR3 nucleotide sequence: TGTGCCAGCAAGCTGGACAGTTCCTACAATGAGCAGTTCTTC.